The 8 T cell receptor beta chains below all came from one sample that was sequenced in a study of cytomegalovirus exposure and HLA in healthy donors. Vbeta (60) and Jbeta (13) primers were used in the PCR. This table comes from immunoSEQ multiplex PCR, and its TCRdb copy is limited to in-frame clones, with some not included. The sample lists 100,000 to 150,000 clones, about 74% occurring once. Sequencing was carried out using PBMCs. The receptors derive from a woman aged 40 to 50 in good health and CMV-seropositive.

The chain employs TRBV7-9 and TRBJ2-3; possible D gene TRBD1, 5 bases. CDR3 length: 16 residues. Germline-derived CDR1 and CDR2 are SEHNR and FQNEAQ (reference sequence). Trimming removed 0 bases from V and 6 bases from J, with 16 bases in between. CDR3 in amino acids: CASSLAARQSRDTQYF. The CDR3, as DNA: TGTGCCAGCAGCTTAGCCGCGAGACAGAGCCGCGATACGCAGTATTTT.

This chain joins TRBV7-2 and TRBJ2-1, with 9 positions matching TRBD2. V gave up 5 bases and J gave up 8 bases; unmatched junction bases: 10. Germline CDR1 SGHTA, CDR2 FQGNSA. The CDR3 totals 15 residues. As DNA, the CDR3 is TGTGCCAGCAGCCGAGCAGTGGGGACTAGCTATGAGCAGTTCTTC. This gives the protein CASSRAVGTSYEQFF. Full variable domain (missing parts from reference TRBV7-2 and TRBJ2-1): GAGVSQSPSNKVTEKGKDVELRCDPISGHTALYWYRQSLGQGLEFLIYFQGNSAPDKSGLPSDRFSAERTGGSVSTLTIQRTQQEDSAVYLCASSRAVGTSYEQFFGPGTRLTVL.

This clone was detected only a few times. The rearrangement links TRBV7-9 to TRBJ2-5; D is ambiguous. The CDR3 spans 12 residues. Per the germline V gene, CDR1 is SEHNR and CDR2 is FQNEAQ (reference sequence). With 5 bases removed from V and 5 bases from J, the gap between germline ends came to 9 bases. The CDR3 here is CASSKSFETQYF. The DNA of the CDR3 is TGTGCCAGCAGCAAATCCTTCGAGACCCAGTACTTC.

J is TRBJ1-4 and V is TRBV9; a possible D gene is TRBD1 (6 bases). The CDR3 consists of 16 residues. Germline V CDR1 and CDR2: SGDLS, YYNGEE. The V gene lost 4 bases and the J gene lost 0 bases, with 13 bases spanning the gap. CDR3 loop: CASSPWDTTTNEKLFF. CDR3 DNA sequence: TGTGCCAGCAGCCCCTGGGACACCACAACTAATGAAAAACTGTTTTTT.

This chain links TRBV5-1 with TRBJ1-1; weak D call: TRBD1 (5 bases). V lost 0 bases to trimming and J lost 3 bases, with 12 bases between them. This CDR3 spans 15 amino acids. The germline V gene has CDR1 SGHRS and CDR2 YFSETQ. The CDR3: CASSLAGGKDTEAFF. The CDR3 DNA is TGCGCCAGCAGCTTGGCCGGGGGAAAAGACACTGAAGCTTTCTTT.

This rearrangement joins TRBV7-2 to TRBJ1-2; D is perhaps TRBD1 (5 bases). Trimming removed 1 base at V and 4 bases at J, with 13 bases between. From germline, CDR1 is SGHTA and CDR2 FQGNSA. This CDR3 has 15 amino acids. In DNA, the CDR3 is TGTGCCAGCAGCTTAGGGGTTAGGGGAGGCTATGGCTACACCTTC. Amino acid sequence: CASSLGVRGGYGYTF.

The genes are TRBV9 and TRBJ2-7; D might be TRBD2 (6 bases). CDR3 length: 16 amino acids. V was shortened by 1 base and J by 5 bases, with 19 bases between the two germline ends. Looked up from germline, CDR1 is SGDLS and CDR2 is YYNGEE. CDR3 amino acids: CASSVTGGTGEDEQYF. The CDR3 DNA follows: TGTGCCAGCAGCGTAACCGGCGGGACCGGGGAGGACGAGCAGTACTTC.

CDR3 nucleotides: TGTGCCAGCAGCTTGGAACTTCTGAGGGAGCAGTACTTC. It codes for CASSLELLREQYF. The chain carries TRBV5-4 and TRBJ2-7; no firm D call. Trimming left V 0 bases short and J 7 bases short, with 11 bases between. Germline V lookup: CDR1 SGHNT, CDR2 YYREEE (reference sequence). CDR3 size: 13 residues.